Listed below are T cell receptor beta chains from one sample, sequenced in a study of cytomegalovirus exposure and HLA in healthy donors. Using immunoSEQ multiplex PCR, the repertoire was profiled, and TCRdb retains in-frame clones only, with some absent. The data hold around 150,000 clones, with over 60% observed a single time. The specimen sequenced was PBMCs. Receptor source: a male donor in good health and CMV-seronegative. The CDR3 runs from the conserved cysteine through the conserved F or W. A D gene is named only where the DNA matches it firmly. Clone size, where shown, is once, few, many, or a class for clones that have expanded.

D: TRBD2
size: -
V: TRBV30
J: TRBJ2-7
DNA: TGTGCCGGAAGGACTAGCGGGGGACGGGATGACGAGCAGTACTTC
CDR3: CAGRTSGGRDDEQYF

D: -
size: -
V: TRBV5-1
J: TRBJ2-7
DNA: TGCGCCAGCAGCTTGGGGACAGCGAGCTCCTACGAGCAGTACTTC
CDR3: CASSLGTASSYEQYF

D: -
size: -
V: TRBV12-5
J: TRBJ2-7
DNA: TGTGCTAGTGGTTTGGGAACCGGGATTTCTCGTACCTACGAGCAGTACTTC
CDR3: CASGLGTGISRTYEQYF

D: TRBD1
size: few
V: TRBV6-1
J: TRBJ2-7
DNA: TGTGCCAGCAGCTCCTGGACAGGGACAGAAAACTTC
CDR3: CASSSWTGTENF

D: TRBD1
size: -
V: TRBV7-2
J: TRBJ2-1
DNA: TGTGCCAGCAGCTTAGAGGGACAGGGGTACTACAATGAGCAGTTCTTC
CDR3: CASSLEGQGYYNEQFF

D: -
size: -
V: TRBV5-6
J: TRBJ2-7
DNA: TGTGCCAGCAGCTTGAGCAATTCCTACGAGCAGTACTTC
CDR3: CASSLSNSYEQYF

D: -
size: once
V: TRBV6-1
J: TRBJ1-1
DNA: TGTGCCACGGTGACGTGGGGCCTGAACACTGAAGCTTTCTTT
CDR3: CATVTWGLNTEAFF

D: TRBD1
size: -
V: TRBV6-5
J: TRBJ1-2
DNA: TGTGCCAGCAGTAGTCAGGGGGCCTATGGCTACACCTTC
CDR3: CASSSQGAYGYTF

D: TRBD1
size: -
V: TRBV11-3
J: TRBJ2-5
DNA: TGTGCCAGCATAGAAAGGGGGCGAGAGACCCAGTACTTC
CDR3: CASIERGRETQYF

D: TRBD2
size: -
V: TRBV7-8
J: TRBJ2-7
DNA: TGTGCCAGCAGCTTAGCGGTCCGGCGCGGGAGGGATCCCTACGAGCAGTACTTC
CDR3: CASSLAVRRGRDPYEQYF

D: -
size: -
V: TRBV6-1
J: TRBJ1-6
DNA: TGTGCCAGCAGTGAAAGGGAGAAAGGAGGTAATTCACCCCTCCACTTT
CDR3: CASSEREKGGNSPLHF

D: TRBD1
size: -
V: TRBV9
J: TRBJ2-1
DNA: TGTGCCAGCAGCCCAGAACAGGGGGCAAATGAGCAGTTCTTC
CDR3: CASSPEQGANEQFF

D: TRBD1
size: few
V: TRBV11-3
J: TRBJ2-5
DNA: TGTGCCAGCAGCTTCGGACAGGGAGGACAAGAGACCCAGTACTTC
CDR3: CASSFGQGGQETQYF

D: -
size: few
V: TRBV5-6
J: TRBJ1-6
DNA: TGTGCCAGCAGCTTACTGGACACCCTGAAGCCCCTCCACTTT
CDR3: CASSLLDTLKPLHF

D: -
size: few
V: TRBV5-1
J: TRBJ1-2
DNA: TGCGCCAGCAGCCCCCAAACAGTCCACTATGGCTACACCTTC
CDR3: CASSPQTVHYGYTF

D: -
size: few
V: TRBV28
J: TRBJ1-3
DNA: TGTGCCAGCAGTGAAACCAGGGGAAACACCATATATTTT
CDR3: CASSETRGNTIYF

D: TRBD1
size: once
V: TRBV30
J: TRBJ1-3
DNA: TGTGCCTGGAGTGTAGGCAGGGGGCTTGGAAACACCATATATTTT
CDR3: CAWSVGRGLGNTIYF

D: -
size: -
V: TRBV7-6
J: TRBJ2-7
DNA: TGTGCCAGCAGCTTAGGAGCTGCGGCAGGGGATAACGAGCAGTACTTC
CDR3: CASSLGAAAGDNEQYF

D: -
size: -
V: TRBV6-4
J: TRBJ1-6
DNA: TGTGCCAGCAGTGCACGGGACACCGATAATTCACCCCTCCACTTT
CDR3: CASSARDTDNSPLHF

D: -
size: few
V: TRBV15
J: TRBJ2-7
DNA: TGTGCCACCAGCAGAGAGATACAGACAGAGCAGTACTTC
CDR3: CATSREIQTEQYF

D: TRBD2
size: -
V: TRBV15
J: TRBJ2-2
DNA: TGTGCCACCAGCAGAGATCAAACTAGCGGGAGGGCCGGGGAGCTGTTTTTT
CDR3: CATSRDQTSGRAGELFF

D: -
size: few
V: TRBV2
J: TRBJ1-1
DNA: TGTGCCAGCCTAGGCGGCGACTCGAACACTGAAGCTTTCTTT
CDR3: CASLGGDSNTEAFF

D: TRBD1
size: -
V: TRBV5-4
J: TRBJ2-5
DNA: TGTGCCAGCAGCTCAGGGGGCGCGGGGCCAGAGACCCAGTACTTC
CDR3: CASSSGGAGPETQYF

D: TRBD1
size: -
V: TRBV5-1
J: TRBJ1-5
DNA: TGCGCCAGCAGCTTGGGGGACAGGGGTAGCAATCAGCCCCAGCATTTT
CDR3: CASSLGDRGSNQPQHF

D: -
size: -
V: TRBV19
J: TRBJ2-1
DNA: TGTGCCAGTAGTCAGACCGGGAGAAGGGGTGGGAATGAGCAGTTCTTC
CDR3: CASSQTGRRGGNEQFF

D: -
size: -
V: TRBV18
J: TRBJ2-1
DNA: TGTGCCAGCTCACAGGGGCTCAGCTCCTACAATGAGCAGTTCTTC
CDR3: CASSQGLSSYNEQFF

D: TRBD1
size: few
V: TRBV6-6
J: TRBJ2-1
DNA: TGTGCCAGCAGCTCCGGGGACAGAGATTACAATGAGCAGTTCTTC
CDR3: CASSSGDRDYNEQFF

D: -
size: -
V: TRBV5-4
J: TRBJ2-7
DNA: TGTGCCAGCAGCTCGCGGGACGGACGACCTTCAGCCTACGAGCAGTACTTC
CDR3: CASSSRDGRPSAYEQYF

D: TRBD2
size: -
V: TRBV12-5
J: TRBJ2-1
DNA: TGTGCTAGTGTTCAGGCACCTAGCGGGAGGTATGAGCAGTTCTTC
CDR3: CASVQAPSGRYEQFF

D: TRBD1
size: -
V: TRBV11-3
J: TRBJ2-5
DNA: TGTGCCAGCAGCGGACCCCAGGGGGCGCGGGAGACCCAGTACTTC
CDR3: CASSGPQGARETQYF

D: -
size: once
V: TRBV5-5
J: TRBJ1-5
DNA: TGTGCCAGCAGCTCTTTACAGGGTCCCAATCAGCCCCAGCATTTT
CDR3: CASSSLQGPNQPQHF

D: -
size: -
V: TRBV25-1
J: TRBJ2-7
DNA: TGTGCCAGCAGTGATGATTCCCGCGGTACCTCCTACGAGCAGTACTTC
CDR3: CASSDDSRGTSYEQYF

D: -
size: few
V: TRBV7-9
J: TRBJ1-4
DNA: TGTGCCAGCAGCTTAGGGTTCGGGCGGGAAGATGGTGAAAAACTGTTTTTT
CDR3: CASSLGFGREDGEKLFF

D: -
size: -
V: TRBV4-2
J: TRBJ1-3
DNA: TGTGCCAGCAGCTTACAGGGCACGGGGGGAAACACCATATATTTT
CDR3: CASSLQGTGGNTIYF

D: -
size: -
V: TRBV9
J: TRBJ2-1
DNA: TGTGCCAGCAGCGGGGAAAGGGGCTTCTCCTACAATGAGCAGTTCTTC
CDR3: CASSGERGFSYNEQFF

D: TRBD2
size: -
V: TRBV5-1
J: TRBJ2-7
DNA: TGCGCCAGCAGCTTGGTCGCCCCCCTGCGGGAGACACACGAGCAGTACTTC
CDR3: CASSLVAPLRETHEQYF

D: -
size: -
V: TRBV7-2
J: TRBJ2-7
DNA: TGTGCCAGCAGCCACCCAGCCACAGTCGCCTACGAGCAGTACTTC
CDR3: CASSHPATVAYEQYF

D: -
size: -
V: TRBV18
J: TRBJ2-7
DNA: TGTGCCAGCTCACCATCCTCGAGCAATTACGAGCAGTACTTC
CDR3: CASSPSSSNYEQYF

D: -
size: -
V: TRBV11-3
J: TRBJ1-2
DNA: TGTGCCAGCAGCTTATCAGGGGTTCGTGGCTACACCTTC
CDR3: CASSLSGVRGYTF

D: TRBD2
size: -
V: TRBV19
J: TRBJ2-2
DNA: TGTGCCAGTAGTACCTTAGCGGGAGGTAACACCGGGGAGCTGTTTTTT
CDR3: CASSTLAGGNTGELFF

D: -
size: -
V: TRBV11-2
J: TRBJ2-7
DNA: TGTGCCAGCAGCCCTACTGGCGGGACTTCCTACGAGCAGTACTTC
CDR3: CASSPTGGTSYEQYF

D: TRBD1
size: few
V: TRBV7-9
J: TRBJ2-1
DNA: TGTGCCAGCAGCTTGGAGCGGGACAGGGTTTCCGCTGAGCAGTTCTTC
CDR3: CASSLERDRVSAEQFF

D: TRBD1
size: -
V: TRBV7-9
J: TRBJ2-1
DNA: TGTGCCAGCAGTCGGACAGGGGGCGCATACTACAATGAGCAGTTCTTC
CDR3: CASSRTGGAYYNEQFF

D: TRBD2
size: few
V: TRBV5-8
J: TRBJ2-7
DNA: TGTGCCAGCAGCATCGGACTAGCGGGAGTAGGGCAGTACTTC
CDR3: CASSIGLAGVGQYF

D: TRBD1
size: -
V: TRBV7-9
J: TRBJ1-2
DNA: TGTGCCAGCAGCTTAACAGGGGACGTTAACTATGGCTACACCTTC
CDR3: CASSLTGDVNYGYTF

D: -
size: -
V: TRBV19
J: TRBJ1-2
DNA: TGTGCCAGTAGTATCCCGCCGACAGGAGTCTATGGCTACACCTTC
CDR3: CASSIPPTGVYGYTF

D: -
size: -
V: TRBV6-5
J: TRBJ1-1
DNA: TGTGCCAGCAGTTACCTAGGGAGGGGGGACACTGAAGCTTTCTTT
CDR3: CASSYLGRGDTEAFF

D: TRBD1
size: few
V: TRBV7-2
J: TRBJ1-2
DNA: TGTGCCAGCAGCTTCCCCGGACAGGGGGACTATGGCTACACCTTC
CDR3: CASSFPGQGDYGYTF

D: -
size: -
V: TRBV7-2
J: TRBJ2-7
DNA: TGTGCCAGCAGCTTGGAGGACAGATCCTACGAGCAGTACTTC
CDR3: CASSLEDRSYEQYF

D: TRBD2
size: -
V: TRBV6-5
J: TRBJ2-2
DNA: TGTGCCAGCGGGGGGGACCGGTTACTTCACGGGGAGCTGTTTTTT
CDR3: CASGGDRLLHGELFF

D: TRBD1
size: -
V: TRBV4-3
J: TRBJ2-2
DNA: TGCGCCAGCAGCCATCCCCGGGACAGGGCGACCGGGGAGCTGTTTTTT
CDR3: CASSHPRDRATGELFF

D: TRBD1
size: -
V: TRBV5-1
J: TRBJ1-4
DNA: TGCGCCAGCAGTCAGGGACAGCTTAATGAAAAACTGTTTTTT
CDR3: CASSQGQLNEKLFF

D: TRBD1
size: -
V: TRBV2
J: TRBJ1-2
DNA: TGTGCCAGCAGTACAGGGGGCGCAGTGTATGGCTACACCTTC
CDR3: CASSTGGAVYGYTF

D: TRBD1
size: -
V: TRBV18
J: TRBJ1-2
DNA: TGTGCCAGCTCACCAATAGGGGGCGACTATGGCTACACCTTC
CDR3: CASSPIGGDYGYTF

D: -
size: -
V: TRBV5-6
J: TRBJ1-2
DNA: TGTGCCAGCAGCCGCGCACTGGTTAACTATGGCTACACCTTC
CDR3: CASSRALVNYGYTF

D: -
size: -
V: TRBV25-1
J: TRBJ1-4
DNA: TGTGCCAGCAGTGAGGACAGAAACTATGCAACTAATGAAAAACTGTTTTTT
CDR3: CASSEDRNYATNEKLFF

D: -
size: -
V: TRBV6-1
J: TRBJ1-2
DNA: TGTGCCAGCAGTGAGCAGGGGAGGGGAGAGTATGGCTACACCTTC
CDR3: CASSEQGRGEYGYTF

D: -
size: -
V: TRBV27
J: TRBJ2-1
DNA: TGTGCCAGCGAGGGTTTGGGCTCCTACAATGAGCAGTTCTTC
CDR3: CASEGLGSYNEQFF

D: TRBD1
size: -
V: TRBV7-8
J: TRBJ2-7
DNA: TGTGCCAGCAGCTTAGACAGGGGGTCAGGCGAGCAGTACTTC
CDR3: CASSLDRGSGEQYF

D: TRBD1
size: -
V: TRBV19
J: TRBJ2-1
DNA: TGTGCCAGTAGTATCGCCCAGGGGGCGACTGAGCAGTTCTTC
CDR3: CASSIAQGATEQFF